Here is one T cell receptor (beta chain) with its context. In the study's own analysis: Counts of nucleated cells, estimated from reference gene primer amplification, were obtained. Only in-frame clones appear in the TCRdb table, and some are missing; sequencing was by immunoSEQ multiplex PCR. The DNA was the basis for D and trimming; V, J and clone size are from that table. This table holds about 240,000 clones, approximately 83% found once. This entry is derived from a study of blood T cell repertoires in COVID-19. In the study overall: Some COVID-19 samples were acute and others convalescent; all came from the United States, Italy and Spain. Sample material is recorded as cDNA or gDNA derived from T cells, B-cell-depleted T cells, or PBMCs.

This TCR was recovered from a woman in her 30s who had recovered from COVID-19. Material: peripheral blood.

DNA of the CDR3: TGTGCCAGCAGTTCCCTATCCAGGGGTAAGAATCAGCCCCAGCATTTT. Protein product: CASSSLSRGKNQPQHF. The chain links TRBV6-5 to TRBJ1-5; maybe TRBD1 (6 bases). With 4 bases removed from V and 4 bases from J, the gap between germline ends came to 17 bases. Germline CDR1 MNHEY, CDR2 SVGAGI. This CDR3 is 16 amino acids long.